There are a few counts of the clone carrying this T cell receptor beta chain. The data were taken from a study of somatic mutations in cytotoxic T cells in rheumatoid arthritis. V was clipped by 3 bases and J by 4 bases, with 7 bases between them. CDR3 length: 13 amino acids. Looked up from germline, CDR1 is MNHEY and CDR2 is SMNVEV (reference sequence). The assay was immunoSEQ multiplex PCR, and TCRdb's table has in-frame clones only and misses some. The top ten hold approximately 3.8% of the sample, which has 20,000 to 25,000 clones, roughly 80% seen once. The chain combines TRBV27 with TRBJ1-5, with D uncertain. The sequenced sample was CD8+ T cells sorted from blood. This sequence originates from an adult with rheumatoid arthritis. The DNA of the CDR3 is TGTGCCAGCAGTTTCGGAGGGAATCAGCCCCAGCATTTT. This gives the protein CASSFGGNQPQHF.